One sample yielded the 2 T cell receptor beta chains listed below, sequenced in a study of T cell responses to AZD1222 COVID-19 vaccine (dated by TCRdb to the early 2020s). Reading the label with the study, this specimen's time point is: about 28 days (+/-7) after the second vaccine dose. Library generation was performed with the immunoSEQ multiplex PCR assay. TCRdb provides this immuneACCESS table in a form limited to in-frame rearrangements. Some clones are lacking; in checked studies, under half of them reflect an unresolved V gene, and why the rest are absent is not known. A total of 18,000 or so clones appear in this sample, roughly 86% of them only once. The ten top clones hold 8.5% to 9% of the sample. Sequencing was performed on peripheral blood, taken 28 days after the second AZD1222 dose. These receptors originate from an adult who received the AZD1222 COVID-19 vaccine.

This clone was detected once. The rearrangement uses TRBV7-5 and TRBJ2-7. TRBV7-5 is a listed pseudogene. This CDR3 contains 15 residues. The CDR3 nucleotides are TGTGTCAGAAGCTCTAGGGCATACTATTCCTACGAGCAGTACGTC. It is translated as CVRSSRAYYSYEQYV.

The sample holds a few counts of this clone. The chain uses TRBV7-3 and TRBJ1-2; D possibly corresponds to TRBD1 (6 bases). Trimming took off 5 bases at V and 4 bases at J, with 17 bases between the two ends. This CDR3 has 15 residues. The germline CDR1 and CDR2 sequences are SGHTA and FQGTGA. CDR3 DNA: TGTGCCAGCAGCCAACTTATAGGACAGACCTATGGCTACACCTTC. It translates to CASSQLIGQTYGYTF.